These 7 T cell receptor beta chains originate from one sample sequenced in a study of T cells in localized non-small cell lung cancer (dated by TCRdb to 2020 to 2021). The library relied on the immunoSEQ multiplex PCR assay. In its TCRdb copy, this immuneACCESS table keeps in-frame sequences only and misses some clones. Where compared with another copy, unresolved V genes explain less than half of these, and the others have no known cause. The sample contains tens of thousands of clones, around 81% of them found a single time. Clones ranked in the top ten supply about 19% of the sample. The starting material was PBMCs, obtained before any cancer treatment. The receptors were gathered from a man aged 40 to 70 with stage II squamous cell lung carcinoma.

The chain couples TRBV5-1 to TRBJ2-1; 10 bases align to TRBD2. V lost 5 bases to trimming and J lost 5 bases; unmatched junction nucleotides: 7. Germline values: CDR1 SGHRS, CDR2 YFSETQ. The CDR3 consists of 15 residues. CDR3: CASRPGTSADNEQFF. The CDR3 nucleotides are TGCGCCAGCAGACCCGGGACTAGCGCGGACAATGAGCAGTTCTTC.

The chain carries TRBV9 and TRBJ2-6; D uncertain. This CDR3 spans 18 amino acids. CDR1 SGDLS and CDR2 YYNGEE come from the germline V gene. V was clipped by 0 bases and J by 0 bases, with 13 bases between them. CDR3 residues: CASSVDKGKSSGANVLTF. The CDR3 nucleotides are TGTGCCAGCAGCGTAGATAAAGGGAAATCCTCTGGGGCCAACGTCCTGACTTTC. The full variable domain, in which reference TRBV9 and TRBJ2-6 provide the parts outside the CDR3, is DSGVTQTPKHLITATGQRVTLRCSPRSGDLSVYWYQQSLDQGLQFLIQYYNGEERAKGNILERFSAQQFPDLHSELNLSSLELGDSALYFCASSVDKGKSSGANVLTFGAGSRLTVL.

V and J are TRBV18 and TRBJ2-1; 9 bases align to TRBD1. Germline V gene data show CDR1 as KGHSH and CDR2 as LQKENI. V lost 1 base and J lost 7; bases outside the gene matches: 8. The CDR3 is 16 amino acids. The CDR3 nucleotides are TGTGCCAGCTCACCACTGGGACAGGGAGGGGATAATGAGCAGTTCTTC. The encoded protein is CASSPLGQGGDNEQFF. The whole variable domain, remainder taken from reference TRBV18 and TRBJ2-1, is NAGVMQNPRHLVRRRGQEARLRCSPMKGHSHVYWYRQLPEEGLKFMVYLQKENIIDESGMPKERFSAEFPKEGPSILRIQQVVRGDSAAYFCASSPLGQGGDNEQFFGPGTRLTVL.

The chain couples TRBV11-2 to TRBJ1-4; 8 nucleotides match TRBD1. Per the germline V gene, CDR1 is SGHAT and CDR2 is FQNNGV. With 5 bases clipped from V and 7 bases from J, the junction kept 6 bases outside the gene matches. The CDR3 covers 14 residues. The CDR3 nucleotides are TGTGCCAGCAGCACCGACAGGGGCACTGAAAAACTGTTTTTT. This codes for CASSTDRGTEKLFF.

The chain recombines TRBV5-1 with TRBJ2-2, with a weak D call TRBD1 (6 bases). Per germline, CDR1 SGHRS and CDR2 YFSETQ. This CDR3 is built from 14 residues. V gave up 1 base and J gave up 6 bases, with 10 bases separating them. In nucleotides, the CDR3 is TGCGCCAGCAGCTTGCCCACAGGGCCCGGGGAGCTGTTTTTT. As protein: CASSLPTGPGELFF.

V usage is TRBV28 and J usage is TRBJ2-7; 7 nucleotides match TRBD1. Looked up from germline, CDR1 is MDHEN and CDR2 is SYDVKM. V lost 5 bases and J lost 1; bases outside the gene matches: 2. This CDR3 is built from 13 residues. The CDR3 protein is CASSGGQSYEQYF. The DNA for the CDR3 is TGTGCCAGCAGTGGGGGACAGTCCTACGAGCAGTACTTC.

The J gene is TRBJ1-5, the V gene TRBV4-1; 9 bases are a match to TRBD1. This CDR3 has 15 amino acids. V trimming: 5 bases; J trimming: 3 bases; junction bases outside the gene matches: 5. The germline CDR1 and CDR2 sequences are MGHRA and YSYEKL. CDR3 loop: CASSRGQGNNQPQHF. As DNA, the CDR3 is TGCGCCAGCAGCAGGGGACAGGGAAACAATCAGCCCCAGCATTTT.